A selection of T cell receptor beta chains follows, all from one sample in a study of cytomegalovirus exposure and HLA in healthy donors. The repertoire was sequenced with immunoSEQ multiplex PCR; TCRdb's copy has only in-frame clones and lacks some. This sample has about 130,000 clones; just over 70% occur once, and the top ten carry around 2.7%. Sequenced: PBMCs. All receptors come from a woman in her sixties in good health and CMV-seropositive. The CDR3 runs from the conserved cysteine through the conserved F or W. D genes are given only for firm matches. The size field is filled for only some rows; it gives once, few, many or a size class.

abundance: NA; j_gene: TRBJ1-1; v_gene: TRBV7-9; d_gene: NA; len: 14; CDR3nt: TGTGCCAGCAGCCAAGACCAGGGGAACACTGAAGCTTTCTTT; CDR3aa: CASSQDQGNTEAFF
abundance: few; j_gene: TRBJ2-7; v_gene: TRBV27; d_gene: NA; len: 16; CDR3nt: TGTGCCAGCAGTAAAAAATCCGCCGGGGGCTCCTACGAGCAGTACTTC; CDR3aa: CASSKKSAGGSYEQYF
abundance: few; j_gene: TRBJ1-6; v_gene: TRBV2; d_gene: NA; len: 12; CDR3nt: TGTGCCAGCGGGCGGGGGGCATCACCCCTCCACTTT; CDR3aa: CASGRGASPLHF
abundance: NA; j_gene: TRBJ1-1; v_gene: TRBV5-4; d_gene: TRBD1; len: 14; CDR3nt: TGTGCCAGCAGCTTGGAAAGGGGGCAAAGTGAAGCTTTCTTT; CDR3aa: CASSLERGQSEAFF
abundance: once; j_gene: TRBJ2-2; v_gene: TRBV7-3; d_gene: NA; len: 16; CDR3nt: TGTGCCAGCAGCGAAATAGGGCAGGGCTACACCGGGGAGCTGTTTTTT; CDR3aa: CASSEIGQGYTGELFF
abundance: NA; j_gene: TRBJ2-2; v_gene: TRBV18; d_gene: TRBD1; len: 12; CDR3nt: TGTGCCAGCTCACGACAGGGCTGGGAGCTGTTTTTT; CDR3aa: CASSRQGWELFF
abundance: once; j_gene: TRBJ2-1; v_gene: TRBV5-4; d_gene: TRBD2; len: 18; CDR3nt: TGTGCCAGCAGCTTCGCACTAGCGGGGGGGAGCCTCCCAAATGAGCAGTTCTTC; CDR3aa: CASSFALAGGSLPNEQFF
abundance: NA; j_gene: TRBJ1-2; v_gene: TRBV27; d_gene: NA; len: 15; CDR3nt: TGTGCCAGCAGTTTATTCGGTAGGGGAAACTATGGCTACACCTTC; CDR3aa: CASSLFGRGNYGYTF
abundance: few; j_gene: TRBJ2-1; v_gene: TRBV12-5; d_gene: TRBD1; len: 15; CDR3nt: TGTGCTAGTGGTTTGGGGACAGGGAAGCACAATGAGCAGTTCTTC; CDR3aa: CASGLGTGKHNEQFF
abundance: few; j_gene: TRBJ1-2; v_gene: TRBV15; d_gene: NA; len: 14; CDR3nt: TGTGCCACCAGCAGAGAGCCGGGAGACTATGGCTACACCTTC; CDR3aa: CATSREPGDYGYTF
abundance: NA; j_gene: TRBJ2-1; v_gene: TRBV2; d_gene: TRBD1; len: 14; CDR3nt: TGTGCCAGCACCGGGACAGGGGGTGGCAATGAGCAGTTCTTC; CDR3aa: CASTGTGGGNEQFF
abundance: NA; j_gene: TRBJ1-5; v_gene: TRBV6-5; d_gene: NA; len: 14; CDR3nt: TGTGCCAGCAGTTACGGGGCCAGCAATCAGCCCCAGCATTTT; CDR3aa: CASSYGASNQPQHF
abundance: NA; j_gene: TRBJ1-6; v_gene: TRBV2; d_gene: NA; len: 13; CDR3nt: TGTGCCAGCAGTGAAGAAGGGGAATCACCCCTCCACTTT; CDR3aa: CASSEEGESPLHF
abundance: NA; j_gene: TRBJ1-4; v_gene: TRBV2; d_gene: NA; len: 15; CDR3nt: TGTGCCAGCAGTGAAGTGAACAGGCAAAATGAAAAACTGTTTTTT; CDR3aa: CASSEVNRQNEKLFF
abundance: few; j_gene: TRBJ2-5; v_gene: TRBV7-3; d_gene: NA; len: 16; CDR3nt: TGTGCCAGCAGCTTAGGGGGCCAGGGGATTCAAGAGACCCAGTACTTC; CDR3aa: CASSLGGQGIQETQYF
abundance: NA; j_gene: TRBJ2-2; v_gene: TRBV11-1; d_gene: NA; len: 15; CDR3nt: TGTGCCAGCAGCTTAGCGGGACAGAACACCGGGGAGCTGTTTTTT; CDR3aa: CASSLAGQNTGELFF
abundance: once; j_gene: TRBJ1-1; v_gene: TRBV27; d_gene: NA; len: 15; CDR3nt: TGTGCCAGCAGGGGATCAGAGACAGGTAACACTGAAGCTTTCTTT; CDR3aa: CASRGSETGNTEAFF
abundance: NA; j_gene: TRBJ1-5; v_gene: TRBV15; d_gene: TRBD1; len: 16; CDR3nt: TGTGCCACCAGCAGAGCCGGGACAGGGGGCAATCAGCCCCAGCATTTT; CDR3aa: CATSRAGTGGNQPQHF
abundance: once; j_gene: TRBJ2-1; v_gene: TRBV4-1; d_gene: TRBD2; len: 15; CDR3nt: TGCGCCAGCAGCCAAGGGGGGGGGACTTACAATGAGCAGTTCTTC; CDR3aa: CASSQGGGTYNEQFF
abundance: NA; j_gene: TRBJ2-1; v_gene: TRBV7-6; d_gene: TRBD2; len: 17; CDR3nt: TGTGCCAGCAGCTTAGCGCTCCGGGGGGGCTCTGGGCATGAGCAGTTCTTC; CDR3aa: CASSLALRGGSGHEQFF
abundance: once; j_gene: TRBJ1-5; v_gene: TRBV7-8; d_gene: NA; len: 16; CDR3nt: TGTGCCAGCAGCTTAGCGGCGGGCAGGGGTGGTCAGCCCCAGCATTTT; CDR3aa: CASSLAAGRGGQPQHF
abundance: NA; j_gene: TRBJ1-1; v_gene: TRBV6-5; d_gene: TRBD1; len: 14; CDR3nt: TGTGCCAGCAGCCAAACCCTCACAGGGGGCGAAGCTTTCTTT; CDR3aa: CASSQTLTGGEAFF
abundance: NA; j_gene: TRBJ1-2; v_gene: TRBV5-1; d_gene: NA; len: 14; CDR3nt: TGCGCCAGCAGCTTGAGCAGGGCGACGTATGGCTACACCTTC; CDR3aa: CASSLSRATYGYTF
abundance: NA; j_gene: TRBJ1-2; v_gene: TRBV6-4; d_gene: NA; len: 14; CDR3nt: TGTGCCAGCAGTGACTCGCGGACAGCCTATGGCTACACCTTC; CDR3aa: CASSDSRTAYGYTF
abundance: NA; j_gene: TRBJ1-4; v_gene: TRBV6-5; d_gene: NA; len: 15; CDR3nt: TGTGCCAGCAGTTACCAAACGGGAGCGGGGCCAAAACTGTTTTTT; CDR3aa: CASSYQTGAGPKLFF
abundance: NA; j_gene: TRBJ1-6; v_gene: TRBV19; d_gene: TRBD1; len: 14; CDR3nt: TGTGCCAGTAACCCCGGGACAGTAAATTCACCCCTCCACTTT; CDR3aa: CASNPGTVNSPLHF
abundance: few; j_gene: TRBJ2-7; v_gene: TRBV10-3; d_gene: TRBD1; len: 14; CDR3nt: TGTGCCATCGGGTCAACAGGGGGATCCTACGAGCAGTACTTC; CDR3aa: CAIGSTGGSYEQYF
abundance: NA; j_gene: TRBJ1-1; v_gene: TRBV7-3; d_gene: NA; len: 13; CDR3nt: TGTGCCAGCAGCCCCCGTCCGAACACTGAAGCTTTCTTT; CDR3aa: CASSPRPNTEAFF
abundance: NA; j_gene: TRBJ2-3; v_gene: TRBV6-1; d_gene: TRBD2; len: 16; CDR3nt: TGTGCCAGCAGTGAAGCCCCTAGCGGGGGCACAGATACGCAGTATTTT; CDR3aa: CASSEAPSGGTDTQYF
abundance: NA; j_gene: TRBJ1-5; v_gene: TRBV9; d_gene: NA; len: 14; CDR3nt: TGTGCCAGCAGCGTACAGGGGAGCAATCAGCCCCAGCATTTT; CDR3aa: CASSVQGSNQPQHF
abundance: NA; j_gene: TRBJ2-3; v_gene: TRBV2; d_gene: NA; len: 11; CDR3nt: TGTGCCAGCAGTTACACAGATACGCAGTATTTT; CDR3aa: CASSYTDTQYF
abundance: NA; j_gene: TRBJ2-5; v_gene: TRBV5-8; d_gene: TRBD1; len: 17; CDR3nt: TGTGCCAGCAGCTTGGGACAGGGGGTTTTCAGTGCAGAGACCCAGTACTTC; CDR3aa: CASSLGQGVFSAETQYF
abundance: NA; j_gene: TRBJ2-7; v_gene: TRBV5-1; d_gene: NA; len: 14; CDR3nt: TGCGCCAGCAGCTTTACAAGGGGATCCTACGAGCAGTACTTC; CDR3aa: CASSFTRGSYEQYF
abundance: NA; j_gene: TRBJ1-3; v_gene: TRBV18; d_gene: TRBD1; len: 16; CDR3nt: TGTGCCAGCTCTGATACCGGACAGGGCTATGGAAACACCATATATTTT; CDR3aa: CASSDTGQGYGNTIYF
abundance: NA; j_gene: TRBJ2-2; v_gene: TRBV9; d_gene: TRBD2; len: 16; CDR3nt: TGTGCCAGCAGCGTAGTTGGGCTAGCGGGGACCGGGGAGCTGTTTTTT; CDR3aa: CASSVVGLAGTGELFF
abundance: NA; j_gene: TRBJ2-7; v_gene: TRBV2; d_gene: NA; len: 13; CDR3nt: TGTGCCAGCAGACCCCCCGGGGGCTACGAGCAGTACTTC; CDR3aa: CASRPPGGYEQYF
abundance: NA; j_gene: TRBJ1-1; v_gene: TRBV29-1; d_gene: NA; len: 16; CDR3nt: TGCAGCGTTGAAAGAGGGGCGGGACGTTTGAACACTGAAGCTTTCTTT; CDR3aa: CSVERGAGRLNTEAFF
abundance: few; j_gene: TRBJ2-7; v_gene: TRBV6-1; d_gene: TRBD1; len: 14; CDR3nt: TGTGCCAGCAACCTCGGGACAGGGATGTACGAGCAGTACTTC; CDR3aa: CASNLGTGMYEQYF
abundance: NA; j_gene: TRBJ2-7; v_gene: TRBV29-1; d_gene: TRBD1; len: 14; CDR3nt: TGCAGCGTTGGGTGGTGGACAGGGGGCTACGAGCAGTACTTC; CDR3aa: CSVGWWTGGYEQYF
abundance: NA; j_gene: TRBJ1-5; v_gene: TRBV23-1; d_gene: NA; len: 15; CDR3nt: TGCGCCAGCACGACGGACATTTTTAGCAATCAGCCCCAGCATTTT; CDR3aa: CASTTDIFSNQPQHF
abundance: NA; j_gene: TRBJ1-2; v_gene: TRBV7-9; d_gene: TRBD1; len: 13; CDR3nt: TGTGCCAGCAGCTTGGGACAGAATTATGGCTACACCTTC; CDR3aa: CASSLGQNYGYTF
abundance: NA; j_gene: TRBJ1-1; v_gene: TRBV7-9; d_gene: NA; len: 14; CDR3nt: TGTTCCAGCAGCTTAGGCCGAAGCGGCACTGAAGCTTTCTTT; CDR3aa: CSSSLGRSGTEAFF
abundance: NA; j_gene: TRBJ1-1; v_gene: TRBV5-1; d_gene: NA; len: 14; CDR3nt: TGCGCCAGCAGCCCGGGCTCGGGGGGCACTGAAGCTTTCTTT; CDR3aa: CASSPGSGGTEAFF
abundance: few; j_gene: TRBJ1-6; v_gene: TRBV10-3; d_gene: NA; len: 12; CDR3nt: TGTGCCATCAGTCCCCCAGGTGAACCCCTCCACTTT; CDR3aa: CAISPPGEPLHF
abundance: NA; j_gene: TRBJ1-1; v_gene: TRBV6-5; d_gene: NA; len: 14; CDR3nt: TGTGCCAGCAGTTACTCGGGGGAGGGCACTGAAGCTTTCTTT; CDR3aa: CASSYSGEGTEAFF
abundance: NA; j_gene: TRBJ1-1; v_gene: TRBV14; d_gene: NA; len: 15; CDR3nt: TGTGCCAGCAGCCTACCTGGGACACTGAACACTGAAGCTTTCTTT; CDR3aa: CASSLPGTLNTEAFF
abundance: NA; j_gene: TRBJ1-1; v_gene: TRBV6-5; d_gene: NA; len: 11; CDR3nt: TGTGCCAGCACCCCGGGCACTGAAGCTTTCTTT; CDR3aa: CASTPGTEAFF
abundance: few; j_gene: TRBJ2-1; v_gene: TRBV6-1; d_gene: NA; len: 10; CDR3nt: TGTGCCAGCTCATACAATGAGCAGTTCTTC; CDR3aa: CASSYNEQFF
abundance: NA; j_gene: TRBJ2-5; v_gene: TRBV4-1; d_gene: TRBD1; len: 16; CDR3nt: TGCGCCAGCAGCCAAAGAGGGACAGGGGGCGCGGAGACCCAGTACTTC; CDR3aa: CASSQRGTGGAETQYF
abundance: NA; j_gene: TRBJ1-4; v_gene: TRBV20-1; d_gene: NA; len: 11; CDR3nt: TGCAGTGCTTTCTTTTATGAAAAACTGTTTTTT; CDR3aa: CSAFFYEKLFF
abundance: NA; j_gene: TRBJ1-2; v_gene: TRBV6-1; d_gene: NA; len: 18; CDR3nt: TGTGCCAGCAGTGAAGGGACACCGGGAGCCCTTACTAACTATGGCTACACCTTC; CDR3aa: CASSEGTPGALTNYGYTF